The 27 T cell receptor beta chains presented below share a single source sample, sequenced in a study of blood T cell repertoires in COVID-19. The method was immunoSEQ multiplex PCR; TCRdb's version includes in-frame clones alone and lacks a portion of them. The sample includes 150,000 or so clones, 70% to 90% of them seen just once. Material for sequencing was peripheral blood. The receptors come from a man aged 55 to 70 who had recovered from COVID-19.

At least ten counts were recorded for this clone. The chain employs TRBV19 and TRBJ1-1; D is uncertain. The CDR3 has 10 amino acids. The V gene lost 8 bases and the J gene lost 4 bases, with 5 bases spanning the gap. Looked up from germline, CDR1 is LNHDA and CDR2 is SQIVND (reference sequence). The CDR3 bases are TGTGCCAGTGGCTTCACTGAAGCTTTCTTT. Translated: CASGFTEAFF.

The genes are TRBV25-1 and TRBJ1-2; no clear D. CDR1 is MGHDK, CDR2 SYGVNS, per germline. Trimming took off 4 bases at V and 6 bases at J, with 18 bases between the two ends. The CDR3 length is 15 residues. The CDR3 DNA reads TGTGCCAGCAGTGCTAATCCTGACACCCACAATGGCTACACCTTC. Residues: CASSANPDTHNGYTF.

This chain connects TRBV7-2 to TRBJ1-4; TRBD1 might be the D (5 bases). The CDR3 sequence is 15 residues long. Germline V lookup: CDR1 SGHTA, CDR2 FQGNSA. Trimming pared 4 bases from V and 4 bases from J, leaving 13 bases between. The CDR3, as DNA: TGTGCCAGCAGCTCCGGGGGTTCCCGTAATGAAAAACTGTTTTTT. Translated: CASSSGGSRNEKLFF.

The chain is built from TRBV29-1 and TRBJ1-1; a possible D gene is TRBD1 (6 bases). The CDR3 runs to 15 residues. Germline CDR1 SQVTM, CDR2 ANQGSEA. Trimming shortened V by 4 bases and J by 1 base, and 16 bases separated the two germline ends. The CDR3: CSVVGTTRANTEAFF. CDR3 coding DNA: TGCAGCGTTGTCGGGACAACGAGGGCGAACACTGAAGCTTTCTTT.

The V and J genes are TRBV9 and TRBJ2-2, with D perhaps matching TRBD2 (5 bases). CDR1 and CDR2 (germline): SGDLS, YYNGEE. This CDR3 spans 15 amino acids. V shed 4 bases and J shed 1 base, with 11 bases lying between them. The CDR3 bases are TGTGCCAGCAGCCCGGGAACGGGGAACACCGGGGAGCTGTTTTTT. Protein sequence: CASSPGTGNTGELFF. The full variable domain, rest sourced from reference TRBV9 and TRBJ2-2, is DSGVTQTPKHLITATGQRVTLRCSPRSGDLSVYWYQQSLDQGLQFLIQYYNGEERAKGNILERFSAQQFPDLHSELNLSSLELGDSALYFCASSPGTGNTGELFFGEGSRLTVL.

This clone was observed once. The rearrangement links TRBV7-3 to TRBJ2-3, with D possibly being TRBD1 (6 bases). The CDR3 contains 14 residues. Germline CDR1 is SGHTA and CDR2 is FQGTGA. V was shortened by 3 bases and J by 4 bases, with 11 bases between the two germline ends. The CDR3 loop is CASSLGTSPDTQYF. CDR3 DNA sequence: TGTGCCAGCAGCTTGGGGACATCCCCAGATACGCAGTATTTT.

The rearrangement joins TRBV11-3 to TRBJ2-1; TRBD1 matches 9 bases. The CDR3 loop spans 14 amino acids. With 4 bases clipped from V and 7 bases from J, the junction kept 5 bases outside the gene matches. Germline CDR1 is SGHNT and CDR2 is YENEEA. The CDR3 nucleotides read TGTGCCAGCAGCTCGACCGGGACAGGGAATGAGCAGTTCTTC. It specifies CASSSTGTGNEQFF.

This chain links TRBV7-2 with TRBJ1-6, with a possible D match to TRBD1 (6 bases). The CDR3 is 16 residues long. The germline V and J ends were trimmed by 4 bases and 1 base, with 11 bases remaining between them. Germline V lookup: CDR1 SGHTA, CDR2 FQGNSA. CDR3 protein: CASSSGGASYNSPLHF. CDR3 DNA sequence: TGTGCCAGCAGCTCGGGGGGGGCGTCCTATAATTCACCCCTCCACTTT.

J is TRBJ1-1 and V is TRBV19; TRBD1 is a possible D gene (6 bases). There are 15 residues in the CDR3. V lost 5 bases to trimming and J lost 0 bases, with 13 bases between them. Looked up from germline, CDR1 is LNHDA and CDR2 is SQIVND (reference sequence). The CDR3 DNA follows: TGTGCCAGTAGTCCTCCGGGACACCTGAACACTGAAGCTTTCTTT. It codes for CASSPPGHLNTEAFF.

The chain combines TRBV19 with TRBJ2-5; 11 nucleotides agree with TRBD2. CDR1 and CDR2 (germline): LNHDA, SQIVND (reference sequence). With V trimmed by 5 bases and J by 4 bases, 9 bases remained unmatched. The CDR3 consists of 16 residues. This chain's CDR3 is CASSARSTSGGETQYF. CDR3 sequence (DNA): TGTGCCAGTAGTGCCCGCTCAACTAGCGGGGGAGAGACCCAGTACTTC.

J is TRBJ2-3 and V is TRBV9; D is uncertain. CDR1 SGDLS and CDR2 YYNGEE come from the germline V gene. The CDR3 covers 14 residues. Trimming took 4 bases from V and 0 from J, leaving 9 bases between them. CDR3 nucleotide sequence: TGTGCCAGCAGCTCCTTTCCTAGCACAGATACGCAGTATTTT. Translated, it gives CASSSFPSTDTQYF.

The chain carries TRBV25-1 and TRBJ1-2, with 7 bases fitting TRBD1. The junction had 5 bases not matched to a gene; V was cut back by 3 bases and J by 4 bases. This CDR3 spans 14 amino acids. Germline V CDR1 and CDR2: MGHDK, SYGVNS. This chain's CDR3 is CASSDTGQSYGYTF. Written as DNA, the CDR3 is TGTGCCAGCAGTGACACGGGACAGAGCTATGGCTACACCTTC.

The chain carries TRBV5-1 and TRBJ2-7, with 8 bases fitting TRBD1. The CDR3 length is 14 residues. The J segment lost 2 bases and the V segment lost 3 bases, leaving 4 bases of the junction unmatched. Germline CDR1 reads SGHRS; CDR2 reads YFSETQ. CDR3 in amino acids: CASSYGTGAYEQYF. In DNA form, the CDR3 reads TGCGCCAGCAGCTACGGGACAGGAGCCTACGAGCAGTACTTC.

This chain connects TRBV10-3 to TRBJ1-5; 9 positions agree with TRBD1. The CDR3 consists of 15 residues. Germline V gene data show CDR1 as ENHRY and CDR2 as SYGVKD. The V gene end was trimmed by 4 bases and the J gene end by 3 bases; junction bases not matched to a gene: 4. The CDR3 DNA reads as TGTGCCATCAGTGTAAGGACAGGGGACAATCAGCCCCAGCATTTT. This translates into CAISVRTGDNQPQHF.

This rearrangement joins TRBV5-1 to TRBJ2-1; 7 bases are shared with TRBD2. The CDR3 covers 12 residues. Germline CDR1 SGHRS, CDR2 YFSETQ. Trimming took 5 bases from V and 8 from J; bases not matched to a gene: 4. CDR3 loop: CASRGLLYEQFF. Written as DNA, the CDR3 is TGCGCCAGCAGGGGACTATTATATGAGCAGTTCTTC.

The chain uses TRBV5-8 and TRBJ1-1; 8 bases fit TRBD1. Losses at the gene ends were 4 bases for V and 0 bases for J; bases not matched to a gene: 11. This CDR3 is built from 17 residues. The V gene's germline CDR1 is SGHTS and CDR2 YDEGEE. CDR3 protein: CASSQPGQALMNTEAFF. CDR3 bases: TGTGCCAGCAGCCAGCCGGGACAGGCCCTCATGAACACTGAAGCTTTCTTT.

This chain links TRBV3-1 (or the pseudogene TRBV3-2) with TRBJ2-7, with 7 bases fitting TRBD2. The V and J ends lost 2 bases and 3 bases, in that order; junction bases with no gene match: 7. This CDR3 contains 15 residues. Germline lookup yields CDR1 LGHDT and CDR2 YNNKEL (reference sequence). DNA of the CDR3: TGTGCCAGCAGCCAATCCCGACTAGCCGACTACGAGCAGTACTTC. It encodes CASSQSRLADYEQYF.

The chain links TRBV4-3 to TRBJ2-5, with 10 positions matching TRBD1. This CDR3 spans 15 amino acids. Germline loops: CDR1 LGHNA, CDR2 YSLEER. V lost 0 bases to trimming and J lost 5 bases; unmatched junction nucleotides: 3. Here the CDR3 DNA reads TGCGCCAGCAGCCAAGATCAGGGACAGGGGGAGACCCAGTACTTC. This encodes CASSQDQGQGETQYF.

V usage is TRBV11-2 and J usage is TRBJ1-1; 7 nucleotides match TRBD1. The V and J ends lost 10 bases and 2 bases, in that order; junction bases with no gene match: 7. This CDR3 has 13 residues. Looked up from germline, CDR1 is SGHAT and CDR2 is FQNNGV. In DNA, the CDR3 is TGTGCCACCCACGGACAGGTAAACACTGAAGCTTTCTTT. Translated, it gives CATHGQVNTEAFF. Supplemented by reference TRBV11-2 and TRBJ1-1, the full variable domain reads EAGVAQSPRYKIIEKRQSVAFWCNPISGHATLYWYQQILGQGPKLLIQFQNNGVVDDSQLPKDRFSAERLKGVDSTLKIQPAKLEDSAVYLCATHGQVNTEAFFGQGTRLTVV.

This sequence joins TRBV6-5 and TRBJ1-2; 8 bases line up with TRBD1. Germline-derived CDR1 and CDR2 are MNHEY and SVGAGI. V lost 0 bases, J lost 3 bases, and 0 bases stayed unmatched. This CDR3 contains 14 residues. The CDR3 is CASSYSGQDYGYTF. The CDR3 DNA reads TGTGCCAGCAGTTACTCGGGACAGGACTATGGCTACACCTTC.

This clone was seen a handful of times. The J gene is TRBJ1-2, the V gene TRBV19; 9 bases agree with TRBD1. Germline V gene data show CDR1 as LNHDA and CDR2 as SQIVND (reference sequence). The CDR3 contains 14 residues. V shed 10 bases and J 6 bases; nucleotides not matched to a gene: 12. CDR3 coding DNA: TGTGCCACCCCGCGATTGGACAGGGGTAATGGCTACACCTTC. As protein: CATPRLDRGNGYTF.

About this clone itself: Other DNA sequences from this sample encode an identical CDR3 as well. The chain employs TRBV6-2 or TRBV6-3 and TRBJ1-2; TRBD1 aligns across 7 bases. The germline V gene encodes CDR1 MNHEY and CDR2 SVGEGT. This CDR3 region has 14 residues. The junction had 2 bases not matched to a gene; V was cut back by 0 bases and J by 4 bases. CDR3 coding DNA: TGTGCCAGCAGTTACTCGGGACAGACCTATGGCTACACCTTC. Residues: CASSYSGQTYGYTF.

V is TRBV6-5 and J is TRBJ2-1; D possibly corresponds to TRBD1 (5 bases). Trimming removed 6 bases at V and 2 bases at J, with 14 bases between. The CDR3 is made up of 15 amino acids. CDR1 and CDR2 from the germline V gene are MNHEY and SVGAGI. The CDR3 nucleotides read TGTGCCAGCAGCCCCGACAGTGGGGCCTACAATGAGCAGTTCTTC. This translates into CASSPDSGAYNEQFF.

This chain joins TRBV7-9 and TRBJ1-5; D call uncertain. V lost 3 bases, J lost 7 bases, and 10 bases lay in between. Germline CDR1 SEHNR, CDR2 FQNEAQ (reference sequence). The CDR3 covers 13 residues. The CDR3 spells CASSFDGAQPQHF. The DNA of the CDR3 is TGTGCCAGCAGCTTCGACGGAGCACAGCCCCAGCATTTT.

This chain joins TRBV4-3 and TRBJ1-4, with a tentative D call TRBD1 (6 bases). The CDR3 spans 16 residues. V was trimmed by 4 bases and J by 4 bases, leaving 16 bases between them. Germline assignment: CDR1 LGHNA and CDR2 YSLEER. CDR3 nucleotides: TGCGCCAGCAGCCTTCATGGGGGCAGGGATAATGAAAAACTGTTTTTT. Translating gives CASSLHGGRDNEKLFF.

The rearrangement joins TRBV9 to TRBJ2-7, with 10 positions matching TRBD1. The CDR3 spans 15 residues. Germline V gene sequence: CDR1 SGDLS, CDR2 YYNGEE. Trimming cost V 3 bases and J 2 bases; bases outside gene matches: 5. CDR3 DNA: TGTGCCAGCAGCGCGGGACAGGGGAAAACCTACGAGCAGTACTTC. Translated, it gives CASSAGQGKTYEQYF.

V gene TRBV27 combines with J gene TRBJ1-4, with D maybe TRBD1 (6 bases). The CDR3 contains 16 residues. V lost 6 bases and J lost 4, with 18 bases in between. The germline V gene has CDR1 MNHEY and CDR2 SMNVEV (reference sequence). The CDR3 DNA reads TGTGCCAGCAGCCCCCGGGTGAGGGGGTATAATGAAAAACTGTTTTTT. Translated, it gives CASSPRVRGYNEKLFF. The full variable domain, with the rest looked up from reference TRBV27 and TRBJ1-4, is EAQVTQNPRYLITVTGKKLTVTCSQNMNHEYMSWYRQDPGLGLRQIYYSMNVEVTDKGDVPEGYKVSRKEKRNFPLILESPSPNQTSLYFCASSPRVRGYNEKLFFGSGTQLSVL.